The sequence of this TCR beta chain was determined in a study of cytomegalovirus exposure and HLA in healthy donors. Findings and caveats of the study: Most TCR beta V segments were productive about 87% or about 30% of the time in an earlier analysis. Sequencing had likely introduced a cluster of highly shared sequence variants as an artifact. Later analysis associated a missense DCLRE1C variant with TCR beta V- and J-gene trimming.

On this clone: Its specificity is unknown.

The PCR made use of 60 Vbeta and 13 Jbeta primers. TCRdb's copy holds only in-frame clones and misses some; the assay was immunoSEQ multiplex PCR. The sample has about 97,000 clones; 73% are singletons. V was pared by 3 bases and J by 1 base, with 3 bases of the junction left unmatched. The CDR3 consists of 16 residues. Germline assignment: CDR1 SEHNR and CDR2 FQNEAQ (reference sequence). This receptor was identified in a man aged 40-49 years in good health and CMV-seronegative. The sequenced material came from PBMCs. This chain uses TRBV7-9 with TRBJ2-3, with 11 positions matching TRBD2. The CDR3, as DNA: TGTGCCAGCAGCTTTCTACTAGCGGGGGGCACAGATACGCAGTATTTT. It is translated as CASSFLLAGGTDTQYF.